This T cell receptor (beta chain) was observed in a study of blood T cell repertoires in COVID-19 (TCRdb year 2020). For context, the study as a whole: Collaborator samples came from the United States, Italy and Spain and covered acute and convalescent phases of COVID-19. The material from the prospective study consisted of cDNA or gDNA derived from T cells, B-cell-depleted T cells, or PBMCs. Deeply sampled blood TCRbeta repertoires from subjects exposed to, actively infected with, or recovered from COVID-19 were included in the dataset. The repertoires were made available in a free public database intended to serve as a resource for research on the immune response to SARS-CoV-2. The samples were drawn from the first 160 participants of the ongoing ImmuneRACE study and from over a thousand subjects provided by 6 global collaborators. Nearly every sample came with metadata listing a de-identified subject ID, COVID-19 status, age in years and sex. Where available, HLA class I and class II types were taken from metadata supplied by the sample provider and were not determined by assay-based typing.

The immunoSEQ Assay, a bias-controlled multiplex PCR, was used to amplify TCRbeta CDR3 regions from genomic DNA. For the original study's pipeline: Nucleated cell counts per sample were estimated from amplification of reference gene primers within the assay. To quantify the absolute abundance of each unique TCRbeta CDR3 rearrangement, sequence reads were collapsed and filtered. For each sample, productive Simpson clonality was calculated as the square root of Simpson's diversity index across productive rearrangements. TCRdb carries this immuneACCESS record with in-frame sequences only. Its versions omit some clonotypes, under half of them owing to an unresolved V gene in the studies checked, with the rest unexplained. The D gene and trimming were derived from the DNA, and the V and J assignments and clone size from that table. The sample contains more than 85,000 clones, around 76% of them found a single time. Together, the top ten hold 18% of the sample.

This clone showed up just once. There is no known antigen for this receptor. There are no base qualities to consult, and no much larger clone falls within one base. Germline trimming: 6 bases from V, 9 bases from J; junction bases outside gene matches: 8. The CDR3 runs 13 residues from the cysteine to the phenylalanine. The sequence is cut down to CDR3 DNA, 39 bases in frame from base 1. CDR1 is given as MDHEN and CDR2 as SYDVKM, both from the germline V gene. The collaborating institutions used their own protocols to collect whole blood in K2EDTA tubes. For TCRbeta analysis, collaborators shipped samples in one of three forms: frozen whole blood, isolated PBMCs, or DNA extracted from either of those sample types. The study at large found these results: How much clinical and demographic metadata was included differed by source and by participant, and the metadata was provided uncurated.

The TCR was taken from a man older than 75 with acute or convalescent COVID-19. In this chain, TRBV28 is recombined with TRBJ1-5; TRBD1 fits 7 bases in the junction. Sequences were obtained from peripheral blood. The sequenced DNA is TGTGCCAGCAGCCCGGGACAGCAACGGCCCCAGCATTTT. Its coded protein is CASSPGQQRPQHF.